These 20 T cell receptor beta chains came from one sample sequenced in a study of blood T cell repertoires in COVID-19. Here immunoSEQ multiplex PCR was the method, and the copy in TCRdb shows in-frame clones only, minus some. Of 200,000 to 250,000 clones listed, 75% to 85% were seen once; the top ten hold roughly 1.3%. The specimen was peripheral blood. These receptors all come from a woman in her 30s with COVID-19, enrolled during active disease.

The rearrangement joins TRBV18 to TRBJ1-1; 8 bases match TRBD1. J lost 3 bases, V lost 2 bases, and 8 bases had no gene match. The CDR3 spans 16 residues. Germline loops: CDR1 KGHSH, CDR2 LQKENI. The CDR3 protein is CASSPGTGGDYTEAFF. The CDR3 bases are TGTGCCAGCTCACCAGGGACAGGAGGAGATTACACTGAAGCTTTCTTT. Together with reference TRBV18 and TRBJ1-1, the CDR3 gives the full variable domain: NAGVMQNPRHLVRRRGQEARLRCSPMKGHSHVYWYRQLPEEGLKFMVYLQKENIIDESGMPKERFSAEFPKEGPSILRIQQVVRGDSAAYFCASSPGTGGDYTEAFFGQGTRLTVV.

This clone has just a few counts. The CDR3 is CASSLGGPRETQYF. The CDR3 DNA reads as TGTGCCAGCAGCCTGGGGGGCCCTAGGGAGACCCAGTACTTC. The chain links TRBV5-6 to TRBJ2-5; D assignment may be TRBD1 or TRBD2 (6 bases each). Trimming removed 4 bases from V and 5 bases from J, with 15 bases in between. Germline V lookup: CDR1 SGHDT, CDR2 YYEEEE. This CDR3 comprises 14 residues.

The rearrangement joins TRBV19 to TRBJ2-2, with TRBD1 matching over 10 bases. The CDR3 is 17 residues long. V trimming: 5 bases; J trimming: 4 bases; junction bases outside the gene matches: 10. Per germline, CDR1 LNHDA and CDR2 SQIVND (reference sequence). CDR3 nucleotides: TGTGCCAGTAGTCCCACATACCGGGACAGGGGCACCGGGGAGCTGTTTTTT. This gives the protein CASSPTYRDRGTGELFF.

The chain links TRBV23-1 to TRBJ1-2, with D maybe TRBD1 (5 bases). TRBV23-1 carries the ORF label, with uncertain function. This CDR3 is 18 amino acids long. Deletions cut 2 bases from V and 3 bases from J, with 22 bases between. CDR3 bases: TGCGCCAGCAGTCAAGGTTCGTCAGGGCCTGCCCCCTACTATGGCTACACCTTC. Its protein product is CASSQGSSGPAPYYGYTF.

The chain links TRBV6-4 to TRBJ2-2; 7 nucleotides line up with TRBD2. V lost 6 bases, J lost 6 bases, and 7 bases stayed unmatched. CDR1 and CDR2 (germline): MRHNA, SNTAGT. This CDR3 region has 14 residues. CDR3 amino acids: CASRPGLSSGELFF. The CDR3 bases are TGTGCCAGCAGGCCGGGACTAAGCTCCGGGGAGCTGTTTTTT.

The genes are TRBV19 and TRBJ2-3; 9 positions match TRBD1. The CDR3 is 13 amino acids. J gave up 4 bases and V 6 bases, and 2 bases lay outside the gene matches. Germline V gives CDR1 LNHDA, CDR2 SQIVND (reference sequence). The CDR3 region is CASSDRGSDTQYF. The CDR3 nucleotides read TGTGCCAGTAGCGACAGGGGGTCAGATACGCAGTATTTT.

The chain links TRBV30 to TRBJ2-7; tentatively, D is TRBD2 (6 bases). Germline V gene data show CDR1 as GTSNPN and CDR2 as SVGIG (reference sequence). The CDR3 loop spans 12 amino acids. Trimming took off 7 bases at V and 3 bases at J, with 13 bases between the two ends. The CDR3 loop is CASHPGGYEQYF. The CDR3 nucleotides read TGTGCCTCCCATCCCGGGGGCTACGAGCAGTACTTC.

This clone was recorded a few times. The V and J genes are TRBV2 and TRBJ2-1, with 10 bases that match TRBD2. The CDR3 sequence is 12 residues long. The germline gives CDR1 SNHLY, CDR2 FYNNEI. The ends lost 7 bases at V and 15 bases at J; junction bases unmatched: 9. The CDR3 sequence is CASTLEREGGFF. The DNA of the CDR3 is TGTGCCAGCACCTTAGAGCGGGAGGGCGGGTTCTTC.

The rearrangement links TRBV5-1 to TRBJ2-1, with TRBD2 as a possible D gene (7 bases). V was shortened by 1 base and J by 6 bases, with 14 bases between the two germline ends. The germline gives CDR1 SGHRS, CDR2 YFSETQ. The CDR3 covers 15 residues. CDR3 region: CASSLSGGRFNEQFF. CDR3 DNA: TGCGCCAGCAGCTTGTCGGGGGGCCGGTTCAATGAGCAGTTCTTC. The full variable domain, its missing parts supplied by reference TRBV5-1 and TRBJ2-1, is KAGVTQTPRYLIKTRGQQVTLSCSPISGHRSVSWYQQTPGQGLQFLFEYFSETQRNKGNFPGRFSGRQFSNSRSEMNVSTLELGDSALYLCASSLSGGRFNEQFFGPGTRLTVL.

This clone was detected a few times. The chain joins TRBV6-5 to TRBJ2-2; 13 bases match TRBD2. The J segment lost 3 bases and the V segment lost 6 bases, leaving 1 base of the junction unmatched. This CDR3 contains 15 residues. CDR1 and CDR2 (germline): MNHEY, SVGAGI. CDR3 DNA: TGTGCCAGCAGGGGACTAGCGGGGTACACCGGGGAGCTGTTTTTT. It is translated as CASRGLAGYTGELFF.

The V and J genes are TRBV5-6 and TRBJ2-7; D is unresolved. In germline, CDR1 is SGHDT, CDR2 YYEEEE. V lost 1 base, J lost 4 bases, and 6 bases lay in between. CDR3 length: 12 amino acids. CDR3 sequence: CASSLIGYEQYF. The CDR3 DNA follows: TGTGCCAGCAGCTTGATCGGGTACGAGCAGTACTTC.

The gene calls are TRBV7-2 and TRBJ2-6; D possibly corresponds to TRBD1 (5 bases). The V and J ends lost 2 bases and 0 bases respectively, with 8 bases between them. The germline CDR1 and CDR2 sequences are SGHTA and FQGNSA. There are 16 residues in the CDR3. For the CDR3, the DNA is TGTGCCAGCAGCTTACGAAGGGGCTCTGGGGCCAACGTCCTGACTTTC. Its protein is CASSLRRGSGANVLTF. The full variable domain, its missing parts supplied by reference TRBV7-2 and TRBJ2-6, is GAGVSQSPSNKVTEKGKDVELRCDPISGHTALYWYRQSLGQGLEFLIYFQGNSAPDKSGLPSDRFSAERTGGSVSTLTIQRTQQEDSAVYLCASSLRRGSGANVLTFGAGSRLTVL.

The table lists this clone with a few counts. The chain links TRBV5-4 to TRBJ1-1; no clear D. The CDR3 covers 14 residues. Germline CDR1 SGHNT, CDR2 YYREEE (reference sequence). The V end lost 0 bases, the J end lost 0 bases, and 6 bases lay between the germline ends. CDR3 in amino acids: CASSLGGLNTEAFF. CDR3 DNA: TGTGCCAGCAGCTTGGGAGGTCTGAACACTGAAGCTTTCTTT.

The chain links TRBV9 to TRBJ2-3, with 10 bases identical to TRBD2. Germline V gene sequence: CDR1 SGDLS, CDR2 YYNGEE. The CDR3 totals 15 residues. The J segment lost 4 bases and the V segment lost 3 bases, leaving 5 bases of the junction unmatched. CDR3 bases: TGTGCCAGCAGCGCTAGCGGGAGTACCGCAGATACGCAGTATTTT. Its protein product is CASSASGSTADTQYF.

Only one count was recorded for this clone. This rearrangement joins TRBV5-8 to TRBJ1-2; perhaps TRBD1 as D (5 bases). V dropped 1 base and J dropped 7 bases, with 8 bases sitting between them. This CDR3 is built from 12 residues. Germline CDR1 is SGHTS and CDR2 is YDEGEE. For the CDR3, the DNA is TGTGCCAGCAGCTTGAGGGGTGCTGGCTACACCTTC. It yields the protein CASSLRGAGYTF.

The rearrangement links TRBV7-3 to TRBJ2-1; 9 bases match TRBD2. The CDR3 sequence is 15 residues long. Trimming removed 1 base from V and 3 bases from J; junction bases left unmatched: 1. Germline V gene data show CDR1 as SGHTA and CDR2 as FQGTGA. The CDR3 protein is CASSLMTSGYNEQFF. The DNA for the CDR3 is TGTGCCAGCAGCTTAATGACTAGCGGCTACAATGAGCAGTTCTTC. Based on the CDR3 plus reference TRBV7-3 and TRBJ2-1, the full variable domain is GAGVSQTPSNKVTEKGKYVELRCDPISGHTALYWYRQSLGQGPEFLIYFQGTGAADDSGLPNDRFFAVRPEGSVSTLKIQRTERGDSAVYLCASSLMTSGYNEQFFGPGTRLTVL.

The chain employs TRBV23-1 and TRBJ2-7, with 10 bases fitting TRBD2. TRBV23-1 is assigned to the ORF class and has an uncertain function. With V trimmed by 4 bases and J by 3 bases, 9 bases remained unmatched. The length of the CDR3 is 16 residues. In DNA, the CDR3 is TGCGCCAGCAGTCGGGAGACTAGCGGGCAAATCTACGAGCAGTACTTC. As protein: CASSRETSGQIYEQYF.

The J gene is TRBJ2-7, the V gene TRBV7-2, with D perhaps matching TRBD1 (6 bases). V was pared by 5 bases and J by 2 bases, with 10 bases between. Germline V gene lookup returns CDR1 SGHTA and CDR2 FQGNSA. The CDR3 sequence is 13 residues long. The CDR3 reads CASSVHRAYEQYF. CDR3 DNA sequence: TGTGCCAGCAGCGTTCACAGGGCCTACGAGCAGTACTTC. Together with reference TRBV7-2 and TRBJ2-7, the CDR3 gives the full variable domain: GAGVSQSPSNKVTEKGKDVELRCDPISGHTALYWYRQSLGQGLEFLIYFQGNSAPDKSGLPSDRFSAERTGGSVSTLTIQRTQQEDSAVYLCASSVHRAYEQYFGPGTRLTVT.

The CDR3 is CASSLKSGGSGANVLTF. As DNA, the CDR3 is TGTGCCAGCAGCTTGAAGTCAGGGGGTTCTGGGGCCAACGTCCTGACTTTC. This sequence joins TRBV5-4 and TRBJ2-6, with 7 bases matching TRBD1. The germline V gene encodes CDR1 SGHNT and CDR2 YYREEE (reference sequence). V gave up 1 base and J gave up 1 base; unmatched junction bases: 5. This CDR3 spans 17 amino acids.

The V gene is TRBV5-5, the J gene TRBJ1-5; perhaps TRBD1 as D (5 bases). V lost 0 bases and J 2 bases, leaving 12 bases between the germline ends. The germline gives CDR1 SGHKS, CDR2 YYEKEE (reference sequence). The CDR3 spans 16 residues. CDR3 sequence (DNA): TGTGCCAGCAGCTTGGACAGGTCCCATGGCAATCAGCCCCAGCATTTT. As protein: CASSLDRSHGNQPQHF.